This T cell receptor (beta chain) was found in a study of shared clonotypes between healthy human individuals. Study results and limitations: Several donors had around 5% of their naive CD4 clonotypes in common. Unshared clonotypes carried lower generation probabilities than those common to all four donors.

The CDR3 runs 15 residues. CDR1 is SGHDT and CDR2 is YYEEEE in the germline V gene. V shed 2 bases and J 7 bases; nucleotides not matched to a gene: 8. The table came from immunoSEQ multiplex PCR; TCRdb's copy has only in-frame clones and leaves some out. This sample has under 750,000 clones; approximately 72% occur once, and the top ten carry roughly 1.8%. Worth noting for this clone: What it binds is not known.

The rearrangement links TRBV5-6 to TRBJ2-7, with TRBD2 matching 11 bases. Sequenced input: memory CD4+ T cells sorted from blood. The subset here: CD45RA-negative fraction. The receptor was isolated from a woman aged 25 to 39 in good health. The CDR3 region has the DNA TGTGCCAGCAGCTTCGGGCTAGCGGGAGGTTTAGAGCAGTACTTC. It is translated as CASSFGLAGGLEQYF.